These 25 T cell receptor beta chains share one sample of origin, sequenced in a study of blood T cell repertoires in COVID-19. Clones were sequenced by immunoSEQ multiplex PCR, and TCRdb holds only the in-frame ones, with some missing. Of 120,000 or so clones in the sample, 84% were seen once. Sample: PBMCs or T cells enriched from blood (not recorded which). The receptors derive from a woman aged 25-40 years who had recovered from COVID-19.

The sample holds one count of this clone. CDR3 loop: CASSLRVNYGYTF. Written as DNA, the CDR3 is TGTGCCAGCAGCCTCAGGGTCAACTATGGCTACACCTTC. The genes are TRBV27 and TRBJ1-2; D may be TRBD1 (5 bases). CDR1 MNHEY and CDR2 SMNVEV come from the germline V gene (reference sequence). The CDR3 sequence is 13 residues long. Trimming shortened V by 6 bases and J by 2 bases, and 10 bases separated the two germline ends.

This chain links TRBV7-2 with TRBJ2-1, with D perhaps TRBD1 (5 bases). Germline V gene sequence: CDR1 SGHTA, CDR2 FQGNSA. Trimming stripped 5 bases from V and 0 bases from J, with 8 bases between. The CDR3 is 14 residues long. The CDR3 nucleotides are TGTGCCAGCAGCATAGACAGCTCCTACAATGAGCAGTTCTTC. Translated: CASSIDSSYNEQFF.

The CDR3 region is CATSRASGTQETQYF. The CDR3 bases are TGTGCCACCAGCAGAGCTAGCGGGACACAAGAGACCCAGTACTTC. This sequence joins TRBV15 and TRBJ2-5; the match to TRBD2 covers 9 bases. This CDR3 is 15 amino acids long. Trimming at V came to 1 base and at J to 2 bases, leaving 2 bases not matched to a gene. Germline loops: CDR1 LNHNV, CDR2 YYDKDF (reference sequence).

This chain uses TRBV19 with TRBJ2-2; possible D gene TRBD1, 5 bases. The CDR3 runs 17 residues. Deletions cut 7 bases from V and 0 bases from J, with 18 bases between. Germline V lookup: CDR1 LNHDA, CDR2 SQIVND (reference sequence). The CDR3 DNA is TGTGCCAGTAACCTCCCCTTGGGGCCTTCGAACACCGGGGAGCTGTTTTTT. It translates to CASNLPLGPSNTGELFF.

This clone was found once. J is TRBJ1-1 and V is TRBV3-1 (or the pseudogene TRBV3-2); D possibly corresponds to TRBD1 (5 bases). With 0 bases removed from V and 3 bases from J, the gap between germline ends came to 11 bases. CDR3 length: 15 residues. The germline gives CDR1 LGHDT, CDR2 YNNKEL (reference sequence). CDR3 loop: CASSQDRRGDTEAFF. CDR3 nucleotides: TGTGCCAGCAGCCAAGATAGGCGGGGGGACACTGAAGCTTTCTTT.

CDR3 in amino acids: CASSLQGWNQPQHF. The CDR3 nucleotides are TGTGCCAGCAGTTTACAGGGCTGGAATCAGCCCCAGCATTTT. This chain links TRBV28 with TRBJ1-5; the D gene is possibly TRBD1 (5 bases). CDR1 MDHEN and CDR2 SYDVKM come from the germline V gene. The CDR3 covers 14 residues. V was shortened by 2 bases and J by 4 bases, with 9 bases between the two germline ends.

The chain recombines TRBV27 with TRBJ2-7, with 9 bases lining up with TRBD1. The CDR3 is 13 residues long. Germline V gene data show CDR1 as MNHEY and CDR2 as SMNVEV (reference sequence). V trimming: 5 bases; J trimming: 6 bases; junction bases outside the gene matches: 5. The CDR3 DNA is TGTGCCAGCAGTCTAACAGGGGGCGGCGAGCAGTACTTC. Translated, it gives CASSLTGGGEQYF.

This clone was counted only a few times. The chain links TRBV28 to TRBJ1-1; 9 bases align to TRBD1. This CDR3 has 13 residues. Germline CDR1 and CDR2: MDHEN and SYDVKM. Losses at the gene ends were 6 bases for V and 5 bases for J; bases not matched to a gene: 4. This chain's CDR3 is CASRTGGRTEAFF. The CDR3 coding sequence is TGTGCCAGCAGGACAGGGGGAAGGACTGAAGCTTTCTTT. The variable domain in full, with the rest retrieved from reference TRBV28 and TRBJ1-1, is DVKVTQSSRYLVKRTGEKVFLECVQDMDHENMFWYRQDPGLGLRLIYFSYDVKMKEKGDIPEGYSVSREKKERFSLILESASTNQTSMYLCASRTGGRTEAFFGQGTRLTVV.

This clone was seen a handful of times. The chain carries TRBV19 and TRBJ2-6; perhaps TRBD1 as D (5 bases). The CDR3 covers 15 residues. CDR1 is LNHDA and CDR2 is SQIVND in the germline V gene (reference sequence). The V and J ends lost 9 bases and 4 bases respectively, with 16 bases between them. The CDR3 nucleotides are TGTGCCAGCACCGCTCAGGGTTCCGGGGCCAACGTCCTGACTTTC. This codes for CASTAQGSGANVLTF.

V and J are TRBV9 and TRBJ1-1, with D perhaps matching TRBD1 (5 bases). Germline CDR1 and CDR2: SGDLS and YYNGEE. The CDR3 is made up of 14 amino acids. Trimming stripped 2 bases from V and 2 bases from J, with 10 bases between. Written as DNA, the CDR3 is TGTGCCAGCAGCGTCCTAGGGGTAAACACTGAAGCTTTCTTT. Amino acid sequence: CASSVLGVNTEAFF.

This chain links TRBV7-8 with TRBJ1-6; D is uncertain. Germline CDR1 is SGHVS and CDR2 is FQNEAQ. This CDR3 is built from 15 residues. The ends were cut back, 0 bases at V and 12 bases at J, with 15 bases in the middle. The CDR3 loop is CASSLAQAQVVPLHF. The CDR3 nucleotides are TGTGCCAGCAGCTTAGCCCAGGCACAAGTAGTACCCCTCCACTTT.

This rearrangement joins TRBV27 to TRBJ1-5; no clear D gene. The germline V gene has CDR1 MNHEY and CDR2 SMNVEV (reference sequence). Trimming stripped 8 bases from V and 9 bases from J, with 11 bases between. The CDR3 contains 11 residues. This chain's CDR3 is CASLLQRPQHF. The CDR3 DNA sequence: TGTGCCAGCTTGCTCCAGCGGCCCCAGCATTTT.

J is TRBJ2-1 and V is TRBV21-1; the table's D call TRBD2 went unverified against the DNA. TRBV21-1 is annotated as a pseudogene. This CDR3 is 16 amino acids long. CDR3 sequence reads: CASSKKGLAGDNEQFF. In nucleotides, the CDR3 is TGTGCCAGCAGCAAAAAGGGGCTAGCGGGAGACAATGAGCAGTTCTTC.

The chain combines TRBV28 with TRBJ2-4; D not certain. The CDR3 is 15 residues long. Trimming removed 6 bases at V and 0 bases at J, with 12 bases between. Germline assignment: CDR1 MDHEN and CDR2 SYDVKM. CDR3 sequence (DNA): TGTGCCAGCAGCACTCAGACTGTAGCCAAAAACATTCAGTACTTC. Protein product: CASSTQTVAKNIQYF.

In DNA form, the CDR3 reads TGTGCCAGTAGTATGGTCCCGGGATTTTCACCCCTCCACTTT. Protein: CASSMVPGFSPLHF. The rearrangement joins TRBV19 to TRBJ1-6; no clear D gene. The V end lost 3 bases, the J end lost 9 bases, and 12 bases lay between the germline ends. The V gene's germline CDR1 is LNHDA and CDR2 SQIVND (reference sequence). The CDR3 contains 14 residues.

Here the CDR3 reads CAISETDFSSYNEQFF. DNA of the CDR3: TGTGCCATCAGTGAAACGGACTTCAGCTCCTACAATGAGCAGTTCTTC. V and J are TRBV10-3 and TRBJ2-1; weak D call: TRBD2 (5 bases). The ends were cut back, 3 bases at V and 0 bases at J, with 12 bases in the middle. The germline V gene has CDR1 ENHRY and CDR2 SYGVKD. CDR3 length: 16 residues.

The chain is built from TRBV7-2 and TRBJ2-1; tentatively, D is TRBD2 (6 bases). This CDR3 has 17 residues. The V end was cut by 2 bases, the J end by 6 bases, with 20 bases between. Germline loops: CDR1 SGHTA, CDR2 FQGNSA. The CDR3 is CASSLRAGSRLVNEQFF. The CDR3 DNA follows: TGTGCCAGCAGCTTAAGGGCGGGGAGTCGGTTAGTCAATGAGCAGTTCTTC.

The chain carries TRBV7-2 and TRBJ2-1; D may be TRBD1 (6 bases). The CDR3 totals 15 residues. Per germline, CDR1 SGHTA and CDR2 FQGNSA. Trimming shortened V by 1 base and J by 3 bases, and 10 bases separated the two germline ends. In DNA, the CDR3 is TGTGCCAGCAGCTTAGTAGTAGGGGGCTACAATGAGCAGTTCTTC. Its translation is CASSLVVGGYNEQFF. Using reference TRBV7-2 and TRBJ2-1 for the parts outside the CDR3, the full variable domain is GAGVSQSPSNKVTEKGKDVELRCDPISGHTALYWYRQSLGQGLEFLIYFQGNSAPDKSGLPSDRFSAERTGGSVSTLTIQRTQQEDSAVYLCASSLVVGGYNEQFFGPGTRLTVL.

The chain has TRBV7-8 and TRBJ2-4; TRBD1 is a possible D gene (6 bases). There are 16 residues in the CDR3. Germline V gives CDR1 SGHVS, CDR2 FQNEAQ. V lost 5 bases to trimming and J lost 6 bases, with 20 bases between them. CDR3 in amino acids: CASSNTRRQGRNIQYF. CDR3 in DNA: TGTGCCAGCAGCAACACCCGACGGCAGGGGCGAAACATTCAGTACTTC.

This chain connects TRBV27 to TRBJ2-7, with 7 bases lining up with TRBD1. The CDR3 length is 14 residues. With V trimmed by 3 bases and J by 4 bases, 6 bases remained unmatched. The germline CDR1 and CDR2 sequences are MNHEY and SMNVEV (reference sequence). Here the CDR3 reads CASSFVGGGYEQYF. The CDR3 nucleotides read TGTGCCAGCAGTTTCGTAGGGGGCGGGTACGAGCAGTACTTC.

In DNA form, the CDR3 reads TGTGCCAGTAGCGGGAGATTCCATACAGATACGCAGTATTTT. Translation: CASSGRFHTDTQYF. The rearrangement links TRBV6-2 or TRBV6-3 to TRBJ2-3; 9 bases are a match to TRBD2. The junction had 7 bases not matched to a gene; V was cut back by 9 bases and J by 3 bases. Germline V gene lookup returns CDR1 MNHEY and CDR2 SVGEGT. The CDR3 totals 14 residues.

This clone was recorded only once. V usage is TRBV5-1 and J usage is TRBJ2-3; the match to TRBD2 covers 9 bases. This CDR3 contains 16 residues. Germline CDR1 and CDR2: SGHRS and YFSETQ. Germline trimming cut 4 bases from V and 2 bases from J; bases unmatched to any gene: 8. The CDR3 is CASSISGRSTTDTQYF. For the CDR3, the DNA is TGCGCCAGCAGCATAAGCGGGAGGTCTACCACAGATACGCAGTATTTT.

This clone was observed a single time. CDR3 coding DNA: TGTGCCAGCTCACCCCGGGAGGGCCGGGAGGAGACCCAGTACTTC. This encodes CASSPREGREETQYF. The chain uses TRBV18 and TRBJ2-5; 8 positions match TRBD2. The CDR3 covers 15 residues. The ends lost 3 bases at V and 5 bases at J; junction bases unmatched: 8. CDR1 and CDR2 (germline): KGHSH, LQKENI.

The genes are TRBV28 and TRBJ2-7, with 13 nucleotides matching TRBD2. Germline values: CDR1 MDHEN, CDR2 SYDVKM. J lost 5 bases, V lost 6 bases, and 4 bases had no gene match. The CDR3 is 14 amino acids. The CDR3 bases are TGTGCCAGCAGACTAGCGGGAGGGCCCCACGAGCAGTACTTC. Translating it yields CASRLAGGPHEQYF.

V usage is TRBV27 and J usage is TRBJ2-1; TRBD2 matches at 7 bases. Germline CDR1 is MNHEY and CDR2 is SMNVEV (reference sequence). The junction had 7 bases not matched to a gene; V was cut back by 4 bases and J by 4 bases. This CDR3 is built from 15 residues. In nucleotides, the CDR3 is TGTGCCAGCAGTTCACCGGGACTATCATACAATGAGCAGTTCTTC. This sequence encodes CASSSPGLSYNEQFF.